This TCR beta chain was sequenced during a study of cytomegalovirus exposure and HLA in healthy donors. CDR1 and CDR2 (germline): SGHVS, FQNEAQ. This CDR3 comprises 16 residues. Deletions cut 5 bases from V and 0 bases from J, with 15 bases between. A multiplex PCR was run with 60 Vbeta primers and 13 Jbeta primers. Using immunoSEQ multiplex PCR, the repertoire was profiled, and TCRdb retains in-frame clones only, with some absent. Found here are approximately 150,000 clones, around 80% of them singletons; the top ten hold around 13%. The table lists this clone with a count of one. This chain links TRBV7-8 with TRBJ2-3, with D perhaps TRBD2 (5 bases). The sample taken for sequencing was PBMCs. This TCR was sampled from a woman between 45 and 60 years old in good health and CMV-seropositive. CDR3 DNA: TGTGCCAGCAGCCGCCTAGCAATTACTAGCACAGATACGCAGTATTTT. As protein: CASSRLAITSTDTQYF.